A selection of T cell receptor beta chains follows, all from one sample in a study of shared clonotypes between healthy human individuals. Assay used: immunoSEQ multiplex PCR; TCRdb lists only in-frame clones, some missing. The table lists 730,000 or so clones, about two thirds of them singletons. Sequenced: memory CD4+ T cells sorted from blood. The source of these receptors is a woman in her 30s in good health. The CDR3 runs from the conserved cysteine through the conserved F or W. The order of the fields is D gene, clone size, J gene, V gene, CDR3 DNA, CDR3 protein. The D gene is left open where the match is weak. Size is omitted from some rows. Given values are once, few, many or a class for expanded clones.

>-|-|TRBJ2-6|TRBV7-2
TGTGCCAGCAGCGCGGGATTAGGCTCTGGGGCCAACGTCCTGACTTTC
CASSAGLGSGANVLTF
>-|-|TRBJ2-7|TRBV18
TGTGCCAGCTCACCATCCGGGACCCCAAACTACGAGCAGTACTTC
CASSPSGTPNYEQYF
>-|-|TRBJ2-3|TRBV28
TGTGCCAGCAGTCCCCGCTTCACAGATACGCAGTATTTT
CASSPRFTDTQYF
>-|-|TRBJ1-1|TRBV15
TGTGCCACGAACAGGCAGGGGAACACTGAAGCTTTCTTT
CATNRQGNTEAFF
>TRBD2|-|TRBJ2-3|TRBV27
TGTGCCAGCAGTTTGGGGCTGGCACAGGCCTCAACCGGGACTAGAAATACGCAGTATTTT
CASSLGLAQASTGTRNTQYF
>TRBD2|-|TRBJ2-1|TRBV4-1
TGCGCCAGCAGCCAACCTCTAGCGGGAGATTACAATGAGCAGTTCTTC
CASSQPLAGDYNEQFF
>-|-|TRBJ1-5|TRBV28
TGTGCCAGCAGTTTAGGGCAGTTGGGTCAGCCCCAGCATTTT
CASSLGQLGQPQHF
>TRBD1|once|TRBJ2-7|TRBV4-1
TGCGCCAGCAGCCAGCCGGGACAGGGTCAATCTCAGTACTTC
CASSQPGQGQSQYF
>-|once|TRBJ2-3|TRBV7-2
TGTGCCAGCAGCCCCCCCAGCCCCTACACAGATACGCAGTATTTT
CASSPPSPYTDTQYF
>-|-|TRBJ1-1|TRBV2
TGTGCCAGCAGTGTTGACGGACGGCTTGCCCGTGAAGCTTTCTTT
CASSVDGRLAREAFF
>-|-|TRBJ1-2|TRBV7-9
TGTGCCAGCAGCCCGCGGACACAGGGTTCTGACGGCTACACCTTC
CASSPRTQGSDGYTF
>-|-|TRBJ1-2|TRBV5-6
TGTGCCAGCAGTTTTGGGCCAACAGGGTTCTATGGCTACACCTTC
CASSFGPTGFYGYTF